Shown below are 21 T cell receptor beta chains from a single sample sequenced in a study of cytomegalovirus exposure and HLA in healthy donors. It was with 60 Vbeta and 13 Jbeta primers that the PCR ran. TCRdb's table, derived via immunoSEQ multiplex PCR, lists solely in-frame clones and lacks some. Of around 120,000 clones listed, roughly 9% are singletons. Material for sequencing was PBMCs. Receptor source: a man younger than 45 in good health and CMV-seronegative.

The chain combines TRBV4-1 with TRBJ1-1; D gene ambiguous. The CDR3 consists of 17 residues. V was clipped by 0 bases and J by 4 bases, with 18 bases between them. CDR1 and CDR2 from the germline V gene are MGHRA and YSYEKL. The CDR3 DNA sequence: TGCGCCAGCAGCCAAGATGAGGCCAGCGAACCGGGCACTGAAGCTTTCTTT. Protein product: CASSQDEASEPGTEAFF.

The sample holds a few counts of this clone. This chain uses TRBV27 with TRBJ2-5, with 7 positions matching TRBD2. The CDR3 covers 14 residues. V shed 1 base and J 5 bases; nucleotides not matched to a gene: 4. Per the germline V gene, CDR1 is MNHEY and CDR2 is SMNVEV (reference sequence). DNA of the CDR3: TGTGCCAGCAGTTTATTGGGGCGGGGGGAGACCCAGTACTTC. This gives the protein CASSLLGRGETQYF.

This clone showed up just a few times. The chain is built from TRBV4-2 and TRBJ2-7; no firm D call. The CDR3 extends over 15 amino acids. Germline values: CDR1 LGHNA, CDR2 YNFKEQ. V shed 1 base and J shed 6 bases, with 16 bases lying between them. The CDR3 here is CASSQGERDEAEQYF. In DNA form, the CDR3 reads TGTGCCAGCAGCCAAGGAGAACGTGACGAGGCCGAGCAGTACTTC.

The chain carries TRBV4-1 and TRBJ1-1; 7 positions match TRBD1. CDR3 size: 14 residues. CDR1 is MGHRA and CDR2 is YSYEKL in the germline V gene. V shed 4 bases, J shed 4 bases, and the junction held 6 bases outside the gene matches. This chain's CDR3 is CASSRKRGLTEAFF. The CDR3 DNA sequence: TGCGCCAGCAGCCGTAAAAGGGGGCTCACTGAAGCTTTCTTT.

Turning to this clone: Other DNA variants within this sample encode the same CDR3. J is TRBJ2-7 and V is TRBV5-1, with TRBD1 matching over 9 bases. The CDR3 loop spans 14 amino acids. Germline loops: CDR1 SGHRS, CDR2 YFSETQ. The V and J ends lost 0 bases and 3 bases, in that order; junction bases with no gene match: 1. CDR3 protein: CASSLGQGDYEQYF. CDR3 nucleotides: TGCGCCAGCAGCTTGGGACAGGGGGACTACGAGCAGTACTTC.

The rearrangement joins TRBV7-2 to TRBJ2-5; D is unclear. The CDR3 runs 14 residues. Germline V gene sequence: CDR1 SGHTA, CDR2 FQGNSA. The germline V and J ends were trimmed by 1 base and 0 bases, with 6 bases remaining between them. The DNA for the CDR3 is TGTGCCAGCAGCTTAGGGCTGTACCAAGAGACCCAGTACTTC. Amino acid sequence: CASSLGLYQETQYF.

The rearrangement uses TRBV28 and TRBJ2-5; D might be TRBD1 (5 bases). Germline V gives CDR1 MDHEN, CDR2 SYDVKM. Trimming removed 1 base from V and 4 bases from J, with 10 bases in between. CDR3 length equals 14 residues. The CDR3 loop is CASSLSQGLETQYF. Here the CDR3 DNA reads TGTGCCAGCAGTTTATCGCAGGGCCTAGAGACCCAGTACTTC.

This clone was seen a few times. The chain carries TRBV9 and TRBJ2-1; D is possibly TRBD2 (6 bases). V was pared by 6 bases and J by 8 bases, with 12 bases between. Germline V CDR1 and CDR2: SGDLS, YYNGEE. The CDR3 is made up of 12 amino acids. CDR3 in amino acids: CASTFWEDEQFF. CDR3 bases: TGTGCCAGCACCTTCTGGGAGGATGAGCAGTTCTTC. Full variable domain (remainder filled in from reference TRBV9 and TRBJ2-1): DSGVTQTPKHLITATGQRVTLRCSPRSGDLSVYWYQQSLDQGLQFLIQYYNGEERAKGNILERFSAQQFPDLHSELNLSSLELGDSALYFCASTFWEDEQFFGPGTRLTVL.

This clone occurred a few times. The rearrangement joins TRBV7-6 to TRBJ2-7; 9 nucleotides align to TRBD2. The CDR3 totals 16 residues. The junction had 9 bases not matched to a gene; V was cut back by 4 bases and J by 2 bases. CDR1 is SGHVS, CDR2 FNYEAQ, per germline. The CDR3 sequence: CASSSSGGGGAYEQYF. Here the CDR3 DNA reads TGTGCCAGCAGCTCATCCGGCGGCGGGGGGGCCTACGAGCAGTACTTC.

The table lists this clone with a few counts. The V and J genes are TRBV29-1 and TRBJ1-2, with D maybe TRBD1 (5 bases). The CDR3 has 13 residues. V lost 8 bases, J lost 2 bases, and 15 bases lay in between. The germline V gene has CDR1 SQVTM and CDR2 ANQGSEA. The CDR3 reads CSSDGGGNYGYTF. CDR3 DNA: TGCAGCAGTGACGGGGGGGGAAACTATGGCTACACCTTC.

The rearrangement uses TRBV5-1 and TRBJ2-3; tentative D call: TRBD2 (6 bases). The V gene's germline CDR1 is SGHRS and CDR2 YFSETQ. CDR3 length: 15 amino acids. The germline V and J ends were trimmed by 6 bases and 3 bases, with 17 bases remaining between them. The CDR3 DNA reads TGCGCCAGCACTTTAGGGACTTTTGTTACAGATACGCAGTATTTT. Translated: CASTLGTFVTDTQYF.

The V gene is TRBV11-2, the J gene TRBJ1-1; TRBD1 is a possible D gene (6 bases). This CDR3 contains 13 residues. V lost 4 bases and J 3 bases, leaving 9 bases between the germline ends. CDR1 and CDR2 (germline): SGHAT, FQNNGV. CDR3 nucleotides: TGTGCCAGCAGCTCAGGGGTGTACACTGAAGCTTTCTTT. This sequence encodes CASSSGVYTEAFF.

There are a few counts of this clone. This chain links TRBV12-5 with TRBJ1-5, with 10 bases that match TRBD1. There are 17 residues in the CDR3. J was trimmed by 3 bases and V by 1 base; bases with no gene match: 6. CDR1 is LGHNT, CDR2 FRNRAP, per germline. CDR3 nucleotides: TGTGCTAGTGGTTTGGACCGACAGGGGGCTGCCAATCAGCCCCAGCATTTT. It codes for CASGLDRQGAANQPQHF.

This clone was seen more than once but under ten times. The rearrangement joins TRBV5-6 to TRBJ1-4; possible D gene TRBD1, 6 bases. Germline V gene sequence: CDR1 SGHDT, CDR2 YYEEEE. Deletions cut 6 bases from V and 5 bases from J, with 17 bases between. The CDR3 runs 15 residues. The CDR3 spells CASTLGGTFNEKLFF. CDR3 coding DNA: TGTGCCAGCACCCTAGGGGGAACCTTCAATGAAAAACTGTTTTTT.

The table lists this clone with a few counts. The rearrangement uses TRBV5-1 and TRBJ2-5; TRBD2 agrees at 9 bases. Germline CDR1 and CDR2: SGHRS and YFSETQ. Trimming at V came to 4 bases and at J to 1 base, leaving 8 bases not matched to a gene. The CDR3 totals 16 residues. Written as DNA, the CDR3 is TGCGCCAGCAGCCCGGGCGGGGGGGCCGCCCAAGAGACCCAGTACTTC. This codes for CASSPGGGAAQETQYF.

This clone occurred a few times. This chain joins TRBV27 and TRBJ2-3, with D perhaps TRBD2 (5 bases). V was pared by 5 bases and J by 0 bases, with 9 bases between. The germline CDR1 and CDR2 sequences are MNHEY and SMNVEV (reference sequence). CDR3 size: 14 residues. CDR3 nucleotides: TGTGCCAGCAGTCTTCGGGGAAGCACAGATACGCAGTATTTT. It yields the protein CASSLRGSTDTQYF.

As to this clone: At one end, the junction sequence differs from germline, possibly due to a read error. The genes are TRBV7-6 and TRBJ1-6; the match to TRBD1 covers 10 bases. In germline, CDR1 is SGHVS, CDR2 FNYEAQ. The CDR3 is 14 amino acids. The CDR3 reads CASSLTGGNSSLHF. The DNA for the CDR3 is TGTGCCAGCAGCTTGACAGGGGGCAATTCATCCCTCCACTTT.

This clone appeared a few times. This rearrangement joins TRBV27 to TRBJ2-1; 9 nucleotides line up with TRBD2. Trimming at V came to 5 bases and at J to 0 bases, leaving 5 bases not matched to a gene. The CDR3 contains 16 residues. Germline assignment: CDR1 MNHEY and CDR2 SMNVEV (reference sequence). CDR3 coding DNA: TGTGCCAGCAGTATAAATAGCGGGAGCTCCTACAATGAGCAGTTCTTC. Amino acid sequence: CASSINSGSSYNEQFF.

This clone was detected only once. The chain recombines TRBV11-2 with TRBJ2-3, with TRBD1 as a possible D gene (5 bases). Trimming took off 5 bases at V and 1 base at J, with 10 bases between the two ends. Germline assignment: CDR1 SGHAT and CDR2 FQNNGV. This CDR3 contains 14 residues. CDR3 DNA: TGTGCCAGCAGCCCAACCAGGGGCACAGATACGCAGTATTTT. This translates into CASSPTRGTDTQYF.

Only a few counts were recorded for this clone. The chain uses TRBV29-1 and TRBJ2-5, with D possibly TRBD1 on 6 matching bases. The ends were cut back, 8 bases at V and 1 base at J, with 23 bases in the middle. CDR3 length: 16 residues. Per germline, CDR1 SQVTM and CDR2 ANQGSEA. The CDR3 protein is CSSHRAGRAPQETQYF. In nucleotides, the CDR3 is TGCAGCTCCCACAGGGCAGGGCGGGCACCCCAAGAGACCCAGTACTTC.

This clone appeared a few times. The rearrangement joins TRBV6-1 to TRBJ2-3; maybe TRBD1 (5 bases). Per germline, CDR1 MNHNS and CDR2 SASEGT. The CDR3 has 13 amino acids. The V gene lost 0 bases and the J gene lost 8 bases, with 9 bases spanning the gap. The CDR3 protein is CASSEAGRGTQYF. CDR3 coding DNA: TGTGCCAGCAGTGAAGCGGGAAGGGGTACGCAGTATTTT.